These 8 T cell receptor beta chains share one sample of origin, sequenced in a study of radiation and T cells in renal cell carcinoma. Stated time point: blood 2 weeks post-SBRT. Indicated treatment: 15 Gy SBRT to primary tumor, nephrectomy 4 weeks later. Here immunoSEQ multiplex PCR was the method, and the copy in TCRdb shows in-frame clones only, minus some. Among more than 65,000 clones listed, 80% to 90% were seen once. The sequenced sample was blood, obtained from a patient whose treatment included radiotherapy and nephrectomy. These TCRs come from a woman in her 50s with renal cell carcinoma.

The rearrangement uses TRBV6-4 and TRBJ2-1, with 7 positions matching TRBD2. CDR3 size: 16 residues. The germline V gene encodes CDR1 MRHNA and CDR2 SNTAGT. After removal of 0 bases from V and 5 bases from J, the junction contained 7 bases not matched to a gene. CDR3 amino acids: CASSDSQRSGNNEQFF. The CDR3 DNA reads TGTGCCAGCAGTGACTCGCAGCGGAGCGGGAACAATGAGCAGTTCTTC.

The V gene is TRBV7-2, the J gene TRBJ2-3, with TRBD1 matching 10 bases. The CDR3 covers 15 residues. V lost 4 bases to trimming and J lost 4 bases; unmatched junction nucleotides: 5. The germline CDR1 and CDR2 sequences are SGHTA and FQGNSA. The CDR3 region is CASSSGQGLADTQYF. In DNA, the CDR3 is TGTGCCAGCAGCTCGGGACAGGGGTTAGCAGATACGCAGTATTTT.

This chain connects TRBV5-5 to TRBJ2-5; 12 bases line up with TRBD2. The CDR3 runs to 15 residues. In germline, CDR1 is SGHKS, CDR2 YYEKEE (reference sequence). The J segment lost 5 bases and the V segment lost 2 bases, leaving 4 bases of the junction unmatched. CDR3 in amino acids: CASSLGLAGRETQYF. The CDR3 nucleotides are TGTGCCAGCAGCTTAGGACTAGCGGGGAGGGAGACCCAGTACTTC.

The CDR3 reads CATSILTGRKFYEQYF. The CDR3 DNA is TGTGCCACCAGCATCCTAACGGGACGCAAATTCTACGAGCAGTACTTC. The chain employs TRBV15 and TRBJ2-7, with D perhaps matching TRBD1 or TRBD2 (5 bases each). This CDR3 is built from 16 residues. V lost 4 bases and J 3 bases, leaving 19 bases between the germline ends. Germline CDR1 and CDR2: LNHNV and YYDKDF (reference sequence).

The chain has TRBV7-2 and TRBJ2-3; D remains ambiguous. Germline loops: CDR1 SGHTA, CDR2 FQGNSA. The CDR3 spans 14 residues. V lost 4 bases, J lost 2 bases, and 10 bases lay in between. For the CDR3, the DNA is TGTGCCAGCAGCTCGGGTTTGATCACAGATACGCAGTATTTT. It encodes CASSSGLITDTQYF.

Worth noting for this clone: The junction departs from the called germline gene at one end, perhaps through a read error. This rearrangement joins TRBV14 to TRBJ2-7; D unclear. The CDR3 spans 15 residues. In germline, CDR1 is SGHDN, CDR2 FVKESK. CDR3 amino acids: CASTQLTGLSYEQYF. CDR3 DNA: TGTGCCAGCACCCAATTAACGGGCCTCTCCTACGAGCAGTACTTC.

J is TRBJ2-3 and V is TRBV2; D not certain. In germline, CDR1 is SNHLY, CDR2 FYNNEI. Trimming took 6 bases from V and 2 from J, leaving 12 bases between them. The CDR3 consists of 14 residues. CDR3 nucleotide sequence: TGTGCCAGCAGGATCACCCAGATCACAGATACGCAGTATTTT. Its protein is CASRITQITDTQYF.

This clone has just a few counts. The chain is built from TRBV5-1 and TRBJ2-7; TRBD2 matches at 9 bases. The germline V gene has CDR1 SGHRS and CDR2 YFSETQ. The V gene end was trimmed by 0 bases and the J gene end by 2 bases; junction bases not matched to a gene: 9. The CDR3 extends over 17 amino acids. CDR3 residues: CASSLAASGAQTYEQYF. The CDR3, as DNA: TGCGCCAGCAGCTTGGCTGCTAGCGGGGCCCAAACCTACGAGCAGTACTTC.